This TCR beta chain was observed in a study of OX40 agonist ivuxolimab in advanced cancers. Here immunoSEQ multiplex PCR was the method, and the copy in TCRdb shows in-frame clones only, minus some. Here the sample spans approximately 60,000 clones, approximately 83% being singletons. The V gene's germline CDR1 is MNHEY and CDR2 SVGAGI. CDR3 length: 14 residues. V was clipped by 5 bases and J by 6 bases, with 14 bases between them. The sequence was collected from an adult with an advanced solid tumor such as melanoma, head and neck, liver or kidney cancer. Material: CD4+ or CD8+ T cells sorted from blood, obtained in a trial of the OX40 agonist ivuxolimab. The V gene is TRBV6-5, the J gene TRBJ2-1; the D gene is possibly TRBD2 (6 bases). In nucleotides, the CDR3 is TGTGCCAGCAGTCACACTTGGGACTTCAATGAGCAGTTCTTC. Protein: CASSHTWDFNEQFF.